These 21 T cell receptor beta chains were all obtained from the same sample, sequenced in a study of OX40 agonist ivuxolimab in advanced cancers. Profiled with immunoSEQ multiplex PCR; TCRdb holds only in-frame clones, not every one. The data contain almost 70,000 clones, about 89% of them seen just once; the ten biggest clones take up roughly 4%. The material sequenced was CD4+ or CD8+ T cells sorted from blood, taken in a trial of the OX40 agonist ivuxolimab. These receptors were obtained from an adult with an advanced solid tumor such as melanoma, head and neck, liver or kidney cancer.

The chain combines TRBV30 with TRBJ2-3, with a weak D call TRBD2 (6 bases). CDR1 GTSNPN and CDR2 SVGIG come from the germline V gene (reference sequence). This CDR3 comprises 15 residues. Trimming cost V 5 bases and J 0 bases, with 15 bases left between them. The CDR3 coding sequence is TGTGCCTGGTCCGGAGGGAGCACTAGCACAGATACGCAGTATTTT. Translated, it gives CAWSGGSTSTDTQYF.

V usage is TRBV18 and J usage is TRBJ2-3; possible D gene TRBD2, 6 bases. The CDR3 has 15 amino acids. Germline V gene data show CDR1 as KGHSH and CDR2 as LQKENI. The V end lost 6 bases, the J end lost 0 bases, and 13 bases lay between the germline ends. For the CDR3, the DNA is TGTGCCAGCTCTCCTACCGGGGGAAGCACAGATACGCAGTATTTT. Translating it yields CASSPTGGSTDTQYF.

The chain recombines TRBV28 with TRBJ2-3; 8 positions match TRBD2. Germline assignment: CDR1 MDHEN and CDR2 SYDVKM. V dropped 5 bases and J dropped 0; count of bases not matched to a gene: 7. This CDR3 contains 16 residues. This CDR3 is CASSSPASGSTDTQYF. The CDR3 DNA follows: TGTGCCAGCAGTAGCCCCGCTAGCGGGAGCACAGATACGCAGTATTTT.

The chain uses TRBV6-6 and TRBJ2-7; 10 bases align to TRBD1. This CDR3 comprises 15 residues. Germline V gives CDR1 MNHNY, CDR2 SVGAGI (reference sequence). V lost 6 bases and J lost 1; bases outside the gene matches: 6. CDR3 sequence: CASRSGTGVSYEQYF. CDR3 in DNA: TGTGCCAGCAGATCCGGGACAGGGGTTTCCTACGAGCAGTACTTC.

In this sample, this clone turned up once. The rearrangement uses TRBV10-1 and TRBJ1-1; D not certain. Trimming removed 2 bases at V and 4 bases at J, with 8 bases between. This CDR3 comprises 13 residues. Germline-derived CDR1 and CDR2 are WNHNN and SYGVQD (reference sequence). For the CDR3, the DNA is TGCGCCAGCAGTGAGAGGTGGGGCACTGAAGCTTTCTTT. It is translated as CASSERWGTEAFF.

This sequence joins TRBV28 and TRBJ2-5, with 9 positions matching TRBD1. V was pared by 6 bases and J by 5 bases, with 13 bases of the junction left unmatched. Germline V lookup: CDR1 MDHEN, CDR2 SYDVKM. CDR3 length: 16 residues. CDR3 in DNA: TGTGCCAGCAGACCCTTAGGGACAGGGAGTAGCGAGACCCAGTACTTC. Encoded protein: CASRPLGTGSSETQYF.

V and J are TRBV19 and TRBJ2-1; D remains unclear. Trimming removed 3 bases from V and 5 bases from J, with 17 bases in between. This CDR3 has 16 amino acids. Per the germline V gene, CDR1 is LNHDA and CDR2 is SQIVND (reference sequence). The CDR3 DNA reads as TGTGCCAGTAGTATCATGGGGAACCTGCTGGACAATGAGCAGTTCTTC. Translating it yields CASSIMGNLLDNEQFF. The full variable domain, its missing parts supplied by reference TRBV19 and TRBJ2-1, is DGGITQSPKYLFRKEGQNVTLSCEQNLNHDAMYWYRQDPGQGLRLIYYSQIVNDFQKGDIAEGYSVSREKKESFPLTVTSAQKNPTAFYLCASSIMGNLLDNEQFFGPGTRLTVL.

The chain combines TRBV11-1 with TRBJ1-4, with D perhaps matching TRBD1 (5 bases). Germline V gives CDR1 SGHAT, CDR2 FQDESV (reference sequence). The length of the CDR3 is 13 residues. V gave up 5 bases and J gave up 8 bases, with 12 bases separating them. The CDR3 DNA follows: TGTGCCAGCAGCATCAGACAGCGGGAAAAACTGTTTTTT. Translation: CASSIRQREKLFF.

The chain has TRBV11-1 and TRBJ2-1; no firm D call. V was shortened by 0 bases and J by 10 bases, with 13 bases between the two germline ends. This CDR3 is 14 amino acids long. Looked up from germline, CDR1 is SGHAT and CDR2 is FQDESV (reference sequence). Written as DNA, the CDR3 is TGTGCCAGCAGCTTAGCGGTGAGCATTGGGGAGCAGTTCTTC. Protein: CASSLAVSIGEQFF.

The chain carries TRBV4-2 and TRBJ1-2; D is possibly TRBD1 (5 bases). Germline CDR1 reads LGHNA; CDR2 reads YNFKEQ. The V end lost 0 bases, the J end lost 4 bases, and 9 bases lay between the germline ends. The CDR3 consists of 14 residues. In DNA, the CDR3 is TGTGCCAGCAGCCAAGACGGGGCAGGCTATGGCTACACCTTC. Translated: CASSQDGAGYGYTF.

The V and J genes are TRBV2 and TRBJ1-5; 7 bases map to TRBD1. There are 14 residues in the CDR3. CDR1 is SNHLY and CDR2 is FYNNEI in the germline V gene. J gave up 4 bases and V 1 base, and 1 base lay outside the gene matches. CDR3 sequence (DNA): TGTGCCAGCAGTGAAGTGACAGGGAATCAGCCCCAGCATTTT. Translating it yields CASSEVTGNQPQHF.

The rearrangement joins TRBV9 to TRBJ2-3; D gene unclear. Trimming removed 0 bases at V and 2 bases at J, with 10 bases between. The CDR3 covers 15 residues. CDR1 SGDLS and CDR2 YYNGEE come from the germline V gene. CDR3 sequence: CASSVVGTNTDTQYF. CDR3 nucleotide sequence: TGTGCCAGCAGCGTAGTAGGAACTAACACAGATACGCAGTATTTT.

The gene calls are TRBV19 and TRBJ2-3, with 8 bases identical to TRBD1. This CDR3 comprises 18 residues. Per the germline V gene, CDR1 is LNHDA and CDR2 is SQIVND (reference sequence). The J segment lost 0 bases and the V segment lost 5 bases, leaving 13 bases of the junction unmatched. The CDR3 is CASSLRPFRGPSTDTQYF. CDR3 DNA sequence: TGTGCCAGTAGTTTACGGCCCTTCAGGGGGCCTAGCACAGATACGCAGTATTTT.

The V gene is TRBV30, the J gene TRBJ2-1; TRBD2 agrees at 11 bases. J lost 7 bases, V lost 2 bases, and 13 bases had no gene match. The CDR3 contains 17 residues. The germline CDR1 and CDR2 sequences are GTSNPN and SVGIG (reference sequence). The CDR3 region has the DNA TGTGCCTGGAGTAGGGCAAGGCTAGCGGGAGGTAGGAATGAGCAGTTCTTC. Amino acid sequence: CAWSRARLAGGRNEQFF. The complete variable domain, with remaining parts taken from reference TRBV30 and TRBJ2-1, reads SQTIHQWPATLVQPVGSPLSLECTVEGTSNPNLYWYRQAAGRGLQLLFYSVGIGQISSEVPQNLSASRPQDRQFILSSKKLLLSDSGFYLCAWSRARLAGGRNEQFFGPGTRLTVL.

The V call is TRBV5-1, the J call TRBJ2-1, with 9 positions matching TRBD2. After removal of 1 base from V and 0 bases from J, the junction contained 5 bases not matched to a gene. In germline, CDR1 is SGHRS, CDR2 YFSETQ. The length of the CDR3 is 17 residues. The CDR3 sequence: CASSLRNSGSSYNEQFF. The CDR3 nucleotides read TGCGCCAGCAGCTTGAGGAATAGCGGGAGCTCCTACAATGAGCAGTTCTTC.

The genes are TRBV5-6 and TRBJ1-1, with D perhaps TRBD1 (6 bases). V shed 5 bases and J shed 8 bases, with 16 bases lying between them. From germline, CDR1 is SGHDT and CDR2 YYEEEE. CDR3 length equals 13 residues. As DNA, the CDR3 is TGTGCCAGCAGGTCCCCCAGGGGAGTGGAAGCTTTCTTT. This encodes CASRSPRGVEAFF.

The table lists this clone with a count of one. The rearrangement links TRBV2 to TRBJ2-6; no firm D call. Germline V lookup: CDR1 SNHLY, CDR2 FYNNEI. V lost 4 bases to trimming and J lost 0 bases, with 16 bases between them. The CDR3 has 18 residues. The CDR3 region has the DNA TGTGCCAGCAGTGTAAACCGGGCTCCTAGCTCTGGGGCCAACGTCCTGACTTTC. This encodes CASSVNRAPSSGANVLTF.

The J gene is TRBJ1-2, the V gene TRBV10-3; the match to TRBD1 covers 8 bases. V was clipped by 8 bases and J by 2 bases; unmatched bases: 4. The CDR3 length is 13 residues. Germline CDR1 is ENHRY and CDR2 is SYGVKD. The CDR3 DNA follows: TGTGCCATCGGGACAGGAGAGAACTATGGCTACACCTTC. As protein: CAIGTGENYGYTF.

The chain couples TRBV28 to TRBJ2-1, with 7 positions matching TRBD2. The V gene end was trimmed by 6 bases and the J gene end by 4 bases; junction bases not matched to a gene: 9. The germline CDR1 and CDR2 sequences are MDHEN and SYDVKM. This CDR3 has 15 residues. Here the CDR3 DNA reads TGTGCCAGCAGCACAAGCGGGGCCAATTACAATGAGCAGTTCTTC. It encodes CASSTSGANYNEQFF.

This chain links TRBV5-1 with TRBJ2-3, with 11 bases fitting TRBD2. The CDR3 runs to 16 residues. Germline V gene lookup returns CDR1 SGHRS and CDR2 YFSETQ. Trimming removed 4 bases from V and 2 bases from J; junction bases left unmatched: 6. In nucleotides, the CDR3 is TGCGCCAGCAGCCCTGGGACTAGCGGACTCACAGATACGCAGTATTTT. As protein: CASSPGTSGLTDTQYF.

V usage is TRBV5-1 and J usage is TRBJ2-2; 14 nucleotides line up with TRBD2. The germline V gene encodes CDR1 SGHRS and CDR2 YFSETQ. Trimming removed 4 bases from V and 4 bases from J; junction bases left unmatched: 9. The CDR3 is 18 amino acids. CDR3 bases: TGCGCCAGCAGCCCCGGGACTAGCGGGAGCGTTAGCACCGGGGAGCTGTTTTTT. Amino acid sequence: CASSPGTSGSVSTGELFF.